The subject of this entry is one T cell receptor beta chain. Its antigen is still unknown. This specimen belongs to a study of cytomegalovirus exposure and HLA in healthy donors. Study-level information: As released early, the data held around 80 million unique TCRs from HLA-typed donors.

In the PCR, 60 Vbeta and 13 Jbeta primers were used. TCRdb keeps only in-frame clones here, not all; method: immunoSEQ multiplex PCR. The sample gives 100,000 or so clones, roughly 80% of which show up once; about 2.1% is in the top ten. Germline-derived CDR1 and CDR2 are SGHTA and FQGNSA. This CDR3 contains 16 residues. Unmatched junction bases numbered 11, after V lost 7 bases and J lost 7 bases. Sampled while nominally healthy, donors likely had unrecorded immune exposures. Study results and caveats: The listing of 150 or so TCR beta chains classed them as cytomegalovirus-associated. The study found most TCR sequences rare, yet found some public TCRs in many donors.

The specimen was PBMCs. The V gene is TRBV7-2, the J gene TRBJ1-5; 12 bases map to TRBD1. The source of this sequence is a young man in good health and CMV-seronegative. The CDR3 coding sequence is TGTGCCAGCACCCCCGGGGGACAGGGGGCGAGGCAGCCCCAGCATTTT. It encodes CASTPGGQGARQPQHF.